A single sample is the source of the 29 T cell receptor beta chains below, sequenced in a study of blood T cell repertoires in COVID-19. Profiled with immunoSEQ multiplex PCR; TCRdb holds only in-frame clones, not every one. The sample records approximately 170,000 clones, roughly 81% being singletons. Sequenced sample: peripheral blood. The receptors were gathered from a man aged 35 to 55 who had recovered from COVID-19.

The chain recombines TRBV11-3 with TRBJ2-7; D may be TRBD2 (7 bases). The CDR3 runs to 12 residues. From germline, CDR1 is SGHNT and CDR2 YENEEA. The V gene lost 10 bases and the J gene lost 3 bases, with 13 bases spanning the gap. CDR3 residues: CATRGGDYEQYF. CDR3 sequence (DNA): TGTGCCACGAGGGGGGGGGACTACGAGCAGTACTTC.

With regard to this clone: Compared with germline, one end of the junction differs, possibly owing to a read error. This sequence joins TRBV19 and TRBJ2-4; 9 nucleotides match TRBD1. Germline V gene lookup returns CDR1 LNHDA and CDR2 SQIVND (reference sequence). The CDR3 runs 12 residues. In DNA, the CDR3 is TGTGCCAGTAGTACCGGACAGGGGAATTCGGACTTC. Translated, it gives CASSTGQGNSDF.

The chain couples TRBV7-9 to TRBJ1-1, with unresolved D. The V gene lost 6 bases and the J gene lost 5 bases, with 16 bases spanning the gap. The length of the CDR3 is 14 residues. Germline CDR1 is SEHNR and CDR2 is FQNEAQ (reference sequence). CDR3 region: CASSRGSTVTEAFF. The DNA for the CDR3 is TGTGCCAGCAGTCGAGGGTCGACTGTGACTGAAGCTTTCTTT.

This chain joins TRBV18 and TRBJ1-5; a weak D match, TRBD1 (5 bases). Germline values: CDR1 KGHSH, CDR2 LQKENI. There are 15 residues in the CDR3. V was trimmed by 2 bases and J by 5 bases, leaving 13 bases between them. In nucleotides, the CDR3 is TGTGCCAGCTCACCAGTTTCGGGGGACTATCAGCCCCAGCATTTT. This sequence encodes CASSPVSGDYQPQHF.

The chain is built from TRBV18 and TRBJ2-3, with 11 bases fitting TRBD2. Germline CDR1 KGHSH, CDR2 LQKENI. V lost 2 bases to trimming and J lost 4 bases; unmatched junction nucleotides: 5. CDR3 length: 16 residues. This chain's CDR3 is CASSPRTSGYSDTQYF. The CDR3 nucleotides read TGTGCCAGCTCACCAAGGACTAGCGGGTATTCAGATACGCAGTATTTT.

This rearrangement joins TRBV12-2 to TRBJ2-7; the table gives TRBD2 as D, unverified against the DNA. TRBV12-2 has pseudogene status. There are 15 residues in the CDR3. CDR3 region: CASRPLAGHSYEQYF. The CDR3 nucleotides read TGTGCAAGTCGCCCACTAGCGGGGCACTCCTACGAGCAGTACTTC.

This clone appeared once. The genes are TRBV28 and TRBJ2-7; 12 bases align to TRBD1. From germline, CDR1 is MDHEN and CDR2 SYDVKM. J was trimmed by 7 bases and V by 5 bases; bases with no gene match: 6. The CDR3 consists of 14 residues. CDR3 residues: CASSRDRGLGEQYF. Here the CDR3 DNA reads TGTGCCAGCAGTCGGGACAGGGGGCTGGGGGAGCAGTACTTC.

This rearrangement joins TRBV6-5 to TRBJ1-4; D is unclear. The CDR3 runs 14 residues. The V end was cut by 2 bases, the J end by 3 bases, with 7 bases between. The V gene's germline CDR1 is MNHEY and CDR2 SVGAGI. CDR3 in DNA: TGTGCCAGCAGTTACGCGGATCCTAATGAAAAACTGTTTTTT. Its translation: CASSYADPNEKLFF.

This clone was counted a few times. The rearrangement joins TRBV5-6 to TRBJ2-5, with a weak D call TRBD2 (5 bases). The CDR3 loop spans 13 amino acids. Trimming left V 0 bases short and J 6 bases short, with 9 bases between. Germline V gene sequence: CDR1 SGHDT, CDR2 YYEEEE. This chain's CDR3 is CASSLGEGKTQYF. DNA of the CDR3: TGTGCCAGCAGCTTGGGAGAGGGAAAGACCCAGTACTTC.

The chain combines TRBV28 with TRBJ2-5; maybe TRBD2 (5 bases). Per the germline V gene, CDR1 is MDHEN and CDR2 is SYDVKM. The CDR3 covers 15 residues. V lost 6 bases and J 2 bases, leaving 16 bases between the germline ends. In DNA, the CDR3 is TGTGCCAGCAGCCACGACTCGGACTCACAAGAGACCCAGTACTTC. Translated: CASSHDSDSQETQYF.

The rearrangement links TRBV5-6 to TRBJ1-3; perhaps TRBD1 as D (5 bases). This CDR3 has 15 residues. Trimming removed 4 bases from V and 0 bases from J, with 11 bases in between. CDR1 is SGHDT and CDR2 is YYEEEE in the germline V gene. This CDR3 is CASSEDTGSGNTIYF. In DNA, the CDR3 is TGTGCCAGCAGCGAGGACACTGGCTCTGGAAACACCATATATTTT.

The DNA for the CDR3 is TGTGCCAGCAGCTTGGGAGGCAGCTATGGCTACACCTTC. Its protein is CASSLGGSYGYTF. V gene TRBV5-6 combines with J gene TRBJ1-2; D is unclear. Germline V gives CDR1 SGHDT, CDR2 YYEEEE. The CDR3 runs to 13 residues. V gave up 0 bases and J gave up 4 bases, with 7 bases separating them.

The chain employs TRBV9 and TRBJ2-5; 12 nucleotides agree with TRBD1. From germline, CDR1 is SGDLS and CDR2 YYNGEE. Germline trimming cut 3 bases from V and 5 bases from J; bases unmatched to any gene: 8. CDR3 length equals 16 residues. The CDR3 coding sequence is TGTGCCAGCAGCGCCGCTGGGGACAGGGGGCGGGAGACCCAGTACTTC. Translation: CASSAAGDRGRETQYF.

V is TRBV9 and J is TRBJ1-2; no definite D call. V lost 4 bases and J lost 9, with 10 bases in between. CDR1 and CDR2 (germline): SGDLS, YYNGEE. There are 11 residues in the CDR3. The chain's CDR3 is CASSLGPSYTF. The CDR3 DNA is TGTGCCAGCAGCTTGGGCCCGAGCTACACCTTC.

The chain uses TRBV5-4 and TRBJ1-2; TRBD1 matches 8 bases. CDR3 length: 15 residues. Losses at the gene ends were 4 bases for V and 0 bases for J; bases not matched to a gene: 5. Germline V gene lookup returns CDR1 SGHNT and CDR2 YYREEE (reference sequence). Here the CDR3 reads CASSHRDRTNYGYTF. CDR3 nucleotide sequence: TGTGCCAGCAGCCATCGGGACAGGACTAACTATGGCTACACCTTC.

Here the CDR3 DNA reads TGTGCCAGCAGTTTAAACGGGAACACTGAAGCTTTCTTT. Protein sequence: CASSLNGNTEAFF. The chain is built from TRBV28 and TRBJ1-1; no clear D. Germline V gives CDR1 MDHEN, CDR2 SYDVKM. The V end lost 2 bases, the J end lost 1 base, and 5 bases lay between the germline ends. The CDR3 is 13 residues long.

CDR3 sequence: CASSSSVGADTEAFF. The CDR3 bases are TGTGCCAGCAGCTCCTCCGTTGGGGCGGACACTGAAGCTTTCTTT. The chain recombines TRBV7-6 with TRBJ1-1, with TRBD1 as a possible D gene (5 bases). The V gene's germline CDR1 is SGHVS and CDR2 FNYEAQ. The CDR3 is 15 amino acids. V was clipped by 4 bases and J by 3 bases, with 15 bases between them.

The chain employs TRBV3-1 (or the pseudogene TRBV3-2) and TRBJ1-6, with D possibly matching TRBD1 (6 bases). The germline V gene has CDR1 LGHDT and CDR2 YNNKEL (reference sequence). Trimming shortened V by 5 bases and J by 6 bases, and 17 bases separated the two germline ends. This CDR3 has 16 residues. In DNA form, the CDR3 reads TGTGCCAGCAGCACCCGACGGACAGCGTTTAATTCACCCCTCCACTTT. Amino acids: CASSTRRTAFNSPLHF.

J is TRBJ2-3 and V is TRBV24-1; 7 bases line up with TRBD1. Trimming cost V 7 bases and J 3 bases; bases outside gene matches: 3. The germline CDR1 and CDR2 sequences are KGHDR and SFDVKD. The CDR3 consists of 13 residues. This CDR3 is CATSGTATDTQYF. The CDR3, as DNA: TGTGCCACCAGCGGGACAGCGACAGATACGCAGTATTTT.

This clone came up a few times. The J gene is TRBJ1-3, the V gene TRBV11-3; D possibly corresponds to TRBD1 (5 bases). V lost 5 bases, J lost 3 bases, and 11 bases lay in between. The CDR3 spans 14 residues. Germline-derived CDR1 and CDR2 are SGHNT and YENEEA. CDR3: CASSADRNGNTIYF. CDR3 coding DNA: TGTGCCAGCAGCGCAGACAGAAATGGAAACACCATATATTTT.

This chain uses TRBV30 with TRBJ1-1, with 7 bases matching TRBD1. Trimming at V came to 2 bases and at J to 3 bases, leaving 6 bases not matched to a gene. The CDR3 is 14 amino acids. CDR1 and CDR2 (germline): GTSNPN, SVGIG (reference sequence). CDR3: CAWSTETGYTEAFF. The CDR3 DNA is TGTGCCTGGAGTACCGAGACAGGGTACACTGAAGCTTTCTTT.

The chain joins TRBV6-2 or TRBV6-3 to TRBJ2-1, with D unresolved. The CDR3 covers 16 residues. The germline gives CDR1 MNHEY, CDR2 SVGEGT. V gave up 2 bases and J gave up 4 bases, with 15 bases separating them. The CDR3 here is CASSYGPSLYYNEQFF. DNA of the CDR3: TGTGCCAGCAGTTACGGCCCCTCTTTATATTACAATGAGCAGTTCTTC.

This clone is a singleton in its sample. The chain employs TRBV7-2 and TRBJ2-1; D is uncertain. The CDR3 is 15 residues long. The V gene's germline CDR1 is SGHTA and CDR2 FQGNSA. The V and J ends lost 0 bases and 4 bases respectively, with 10 bases between them. The CDR3: CASSLAFGRYNEQFF. In DNA, the CDR3 is TGTGCCAGCAGCTTAGCGTTCGGCAGGTACAATGAGCAGTTCTTC.

This chain uses TRBV4-3 with TRBJ1-4; 9 bases match TRBD1. Unmatched junction bases numbered 3, after V lost 6 bases and J lost 1 base. Germline V CDR1 and CDR2: LGHNA, YSLEER. This CDR3 is built from 15 residues. The CDR3 protein is CASRGDRVTNEKLFF. The CDR3 region has the DNA TGCGCCAGCAGGGGGGACAGGGTAACTAATGAAAAACTGTTTTTT.

The chain is built from TRBV27 and TRBJ1-6; D unclear. CDR3 length: 14 residues. V dropped 3 bases and J dropped 3 bases, with 6 bases sitting between them. CDR1 and CDR2 (germline): MNHEY, SMNVEV (reference sequence). The CDR3 reads CASSLGNYNSPLHF. The CDR3 DNA reads TGTGCCAGCAGTTTGGGCAACTATAATTCACCCCTCCACTTT.

J is TRBJ1-6 and V is TRBV7-2; 7 nucleotides match TRBD1. There are 15 residues in the CDR3. Germline assignment: CDR1 SGHTA and CDR2 FQGNSA. The trim removed 4 bases at V and 7 bases at J, leaving 7 bases unmatched. The DNA of the CDR3 is TGTGCCAGCAGCTACAGGGGATCTCGGAATTCACCCCTCCACTTT. The encoded protein is CASSYRGSRNSPLHF.

The chain couples TRBV13 to TRBJ1-2; 8 positions match TRBD1. The germline V gene encodes CDR1 PRHDT and CDR2 FYEKMQ (reference sequence). V trimming: 5 bases; J trimming: 4 bases; junction bases outside the gene matches: 12. The CDR3 sequence is 16 residues long. Written as DNA, the CDR3 is TGTGCCAGCAGCGCCGCGACAGGGGCGTTAGGCTATGGCTACACCTTC. This encodes CASSAATGALGYGYTF.

The V gene is TRBV7-9, the J gene TRBJ2-2, with 11 bases aligning to TRBD1. CDR1 SEHNR and CDR2 FQNEAQ come from the germline V gene (reference sequence). The CDR3 runs to 16 residues. The ends lost 6 bases at V and 4 bases at J; junction bases unmatched: 7. CDR3 in DNA: TGTGCCAGCAGGAACTGGGACAGGGGGTTCACCGGGGAGCTGTTTTTT. Encoded protein: CASRNWDRGFTGELFF.

This chain uses TRBV12-5 with TRBJ2-3; TRBD1 matches 11 bases. This CDR3 region has 16 residues. The germline V gene encodes CDR1 LGHNT and CDR2 FRNRAP. J lost 4 bases, V lost 1 base, and 4 bases had no gene match. As DNA, the CDR3 is TGTGCTAGTGGTTTGGGGACAGGGGGCTTCGCAGATACGCAGTATTTT. This gives the protein CASGLGTGGFADTQYF.